This TCR beta chain is drawn from a study of blood T cell repertoires in COVID-19. About the research overall: T cells, B-cell-depleted T cells, or PBMCs provided the cDNA or gDNA that served as material.

Germline V gene lookup returns CDR1 MDHEN and CDR2 SYDVKM. With 2 bases removed from V and 4 bases from J, the gap between germline ends came to 9 bases. The CDR3 contains 14 residues. Methods used by the authors: Nucleated cell counts were estimated from reference gene primer amplification. Clones were read by immunoSEQ multiplex PCR, and TCRdb kept only the in-frame ones, dropping some. V and J calls and clone size come straight from that table; D and trimming were deduced from the DNA. The data show about 100,000 clones, around 86% seen once. Participants' own reports of clinical history determined their cohort assignment. This clone was seen a few times.

The J gene is TRBJ1-3, the V gene TRBV28; the D gene is possibly TRBD1 (5 bases). The sequenced material came from PBMCs or T cells enriched from blood (not recorded which). The origin of this receptor is a woman in her forties or fifties who had recovered from COVID-19. For the CDR3, the DNA is TGTGCCAGCAGTTTACAGGGCTCGGGAAACACCATATATTTT. It translates to CASSLQGSGNTIYF.